Listed below are T cell receptor beta chains from one sample, sequenced in a study of T cell changes during pregnancy in multiple sclerosis. Sequenced by immunoSEQ multiplex PCR; TCRdb stores in-frame clones only, minus some. The repertoire holds just under 50,000 clones, roughly nine tenths seen once, with about 9.4% in the top ten. The starting material was CD8+ T cells from peripheral blood mononuclear cells, obtained after pregnancy. These receptors all come from a female donor with multiple sclerosis, enrolled in a pregnancy study. Each CDR3 is given with its conserved first and last residue. The order of the fields is clone size, J gene, V gene, D gene, CDR3 DNA, CDR3 protein. A D gene is named only where the DNA matches it firmly. The listing skips clone size in some rows; elsewhere it reads once, few, many or a size class.

>NA|TRBJ1-4|TRBV19|NA
TGTGCCAGTAGTACCCCGGAGGATGAGCGCAGTCCCGAAAAACTGTTTTTT
CASSTPEDERSPEKLFF
>NA|TRBJ2-7|TRBV5-1|NA
TGCGCCAGCAGCTTGGACCGGAGCCACGAGCAGTACTTC
CASSLDRSHEQYF
>NA|TRBJ2-2|TRBV11-2|NA
TGTGCCAGCAGCTTAGTACGGGGGGCGAGCACCGGGGAGCTGTTTTTT
CASSLVRGASTGELFF
>NA|TRBJ2-1|TRBV6-5|NA
TGTGCCAGCGGCCTACAGACCTACAATGAGCAGTTCTTC
CASGLQTYNEQFF
>NA|TRBJ1-2|TRBV6-1|NA
TGTGCCAGCAGTGAAGGAACAGGATGGAACTATGGCTACACCTTC
CASSEGTGWNYGYTF
>NA|TRBJ1-1|TRBV5-5|TRBD1
TGTGCCAGCAGCTTCTTAACAGGGGGAGAAGCTTTCTTT
CASSFLTGGEAFF
>once|TRBJ2-7|TRBV18|NA
TGTGCCAGCTCTCCCGACAGCTACGAGCAGTACTTC
CASSPDSYEQYF
>NA|TRBJ2-3|TRBV9|NA
TGTGCCAGCAGCCCTACCTCGAATTTGATATTGGGGGGGGGCCCTCCCACAGATACGCAGTATTTT
CASSPTSNLILGGGPPTDTQYF
>once|TRBJ1-2|TRBV27|NA
TGTGCCAGTAGTCCTTCGACAGGCGCCTATGGCTACACCTTC
CASSPSTGAYGYTF
>NA|TRBJ2-1|TRBV30|NA
TGTGCCTGGAGTATAGGGGCAGGGGAGCAGTTCTTC
CAWSIGAGEQFF
>NA|TRBJ1-2|TRBV7-6|NA
TGTGCCAGCTCGCGACAGCCAGCTAACTATGGCTACACCTTC
CASSRQPANYGYTF
>NA|TRBJ1-2|TRBV28|NA
TGTGCCAGCAGTTTGAGGACAGACCTTAACTATGGCTACACCTTC
CASSLRTDLNYGYTF
>NA|TRBJ1-1|TRBV25-1|NA
TGTGCCAGCAGTGGACGCCGGGACTGGGAGGAGGTGAACACTGAAGCTTTCTTT
CASSGRRDWEEVNTEAFF
>NA|TRBJ2-7|TRBV7-7|NA
TGTGCTAGCAGCTTCGGGGTCCACTGTTTATACGAGCAGTACTTC
CASSFGVHCLYEQYF
>NA|TRBJ1-5|TRBV18|TRBD1
TGTGCCAGCTCACTGGGACAGGGGTATCAGCCCCAGCATTTT
CASSLGQGYQPQHF
>NA|TRBJ1-2|TRBV6-5|NA
TGTGCCAGCACCAAACGGGAGGTTAATTCAGTGGGCTACACCTTC
CASTKREVNSVGYTF
>NA|TRBJ2-3|TRBV6-4|TRBD2
TGTGCCAGCAGTGACTCGTCCCGGGGGGCAGATACGCAGTATTTT
CASSDSSRGADTQYF
>NA|TRBJ2-7|TRBV7-8|NA
TGTGCCAGCAGCTTAGGTTCCAGGGGAAGGGGCGAGCAGTACTTC
CASSLGSRGRGEQYF
>NA|TRBJ2-1|TRBV2|TRBD2
TGTGCCAGCATGCGGGGGGGCCTAGAGCAGTTCTTC
CASMRGGLEQFF
>NA|TRBJ2-7|TRBV29-1|TRBD2
TGCAGCGTTGGAAGCGGGGAAGACTACGAGCAGTACTTC
CSVGSGEDYEQYF
>NA|TRBJ1-1|TRBV19|NA
TGTGCCAGTAGTATAAACCTATTTGATACTGAAGCTTTCTTT
CASSINLFDTEAFF
>once|TRBJ2-7|TRBV9|NA
TGTGCCAGCAGCGTAGCCCCTGGGGGCCACCCCTTGAGCGAGCAGTACTTC
CASSVAPGGHPLSEQYF
>NA|TRBJ1-4|TRBV19|TRBD1
TGTGCCAGTGAGGGGGCTCGGCTGTTTTTT
CASEGARLFF
>NA|TRBJ1-5|TRBV6-5|TRBD1
TGTGCCAGCAGCGCGGGGACAGGGGGCAATCAGCCCCAGCATTTT
CASSAGTGGNQPQHF
>NA|TRBJ2-3|TRBV6-4|TRBD2
TGTGCCAGCGGTCGGGGTTCGGGACGGCGGGGGTCAGATACGCAGTATTTT
CASGRGSGRRGSDTQYF
>NA|TRBJ2-2|TRBV7-6|NA
TGTGCCAGCAGCTTGATGAGGGGGGAGCTGTTTTTT
CASSLMRGELFF
>NA|TRBJ1-2|TRBV14|NA
TGTGCCAGCAGCCCCCGGGACACATTTAACTATGGCTACACCTTC
CASSPRDTFNYGYTF
>NA|TRBJ2-7|TRBV7-9|NA
TGTGCCAGCAGCTTTGCGCCCGACGAGCAGTACTTC
CASSFAPDEQYF
>NA|TRBJ1-1|TRBV11-2|NA
TGTGCCAGCAGCTTAGACAGGGCCGCGGCCACTGAAGCTTTCTTT
CASSLDRAAATEAFF
>NA|TRBJ1-1|TRBV2|TRBD1
TGTGCCAGCAGTCTTTGGACAGGGATGGGGGACACTGAAGCTTTCTTT
CASSLWTGMGDTEAFF
>NA|TRBJ1-1|TRBV19|TRBD1
TGTGCCAGTAGTATCCCCCGACAGGGGTTGACTGAAGCTTTCTTT
CASSIPRQGLTEAFF
>NA|TRBJ2-3|TRBV11-3|NA
TGTGCCAGCAGCTTCCCCCTAGCCGTACCTAGCACAGATACGCAGTATTTT
CASSFPLAVPSTDTQYF
>NA|TRBJ2-5|TRBV10-3|NA
TGTGCCATCAGTGGAACTCAGGGTGATGAGACCCAGTACTTC
CAISGTQGDETQYF
>NA|TRBJ2-1|TRBV29-1|NA
TGCAGCGTAGGCAAGGGGGATGTAGAGCAGTTCTTC
CSVGKGDVEQFF
>NA|TRBJ1-2|TRBV15|NA
TGTGCCACCAGCAAGGACTTTGCGGAAGGTACTAACTATGGCTACACCTTC
CATSKDFAEGTNYGYTF
>once|TRBJ1-1|TRBV7-9|NA
TGTGCCAGCAGCTTATCGGGGGACACTGAAGCTTTCTTT
CASSLSGDTEAFF
>NA|TRBJ2-7|TRBV10-3|NA
TGTGCCATCAGTGATCCTGACAGGTTTGACGAGCAGTACTTC
CAISDPDRFDEQYF
>NA|TRBJ2-5|TRBV7-9|NA
TGTGCCAGCAGCTTCGGGGGTGAGACCCAGTACTTC
CASSFGGETQYF
>NA|TRBJ1-2|TRBV14|NA
TGTGCCAGCAGCCAATCGCGGATCCCGCTTAACTATGGCTACACCTTC
CASSQSRIPLNYGYTF
>NA|TRBJ1-1|TRBV9|TRBD1
TGTGCCAGCAGCGTAGCGGGTCAGGGGGGCACTGAAGCTTTCTTT
CASSVAGQGGTEAFF
>NA|TRBJ1-1|TRBV6-6|NA
TGTGCCAGCAGTTACTCGGGAGGGATTGAAGCTTTCTTT
CASSYSGGIEAFF
>NA|TRBJ1-6|TRBV4-1|NA
TGCGCCAGCAGCCGAAGAGGAGATAGGGCAGGGTATTCACCCCTCCACTTT
CASSRRGDRAGYSPLHF
>NA|TRBJ2-3|TRBV7-9|NA
TGTGCCAGCAGCTTAGATGCAGGGGTAATAGATACGCAGTATTTT
CASSLDAGVIDTQYF
>NA|TRBJ2-2|TRBV19|NA
TGTGCCAGTAGCTCGTCCGGGGAGCTGTTTTTT
CASSSSGELFF